The T cell receptor (beta chain) described here comes from a study of early T cells in non-severe SARS-CoV-2 infection. The V end was cut by 4 bases, the J end by 4 bases, with 16 bases between. Per germline, CDR1 SEHNR and CDR2 FQNEAQ (reference sequence). The CDR3 contains 15 residues. Each single cDNA molecule received a unique molecular identifier. TCRdb re-derived calls from the 5' RACE reads in MiXCR, one entry per CDR3 protein. The sample has under 50,000 distinct CDR3 sequences; roughly 4% are singletons. This clonotype was seen many times. V gene TRBV7-9 combines with J gene TRBJ1-2; D is perhaps TRBD1 (5 bases). Sequenced material: whole blood. The TCR was taken from an adult who was a healthcare worker with PCR-confirmed SARS-CoV-2 infection or an uninfected control (not recorded which). CDR3 bases: TGTGCCAGCAGCTCCCAGGGAGGGATACCCTATGGCTACACCTTC. It translates to CASSSQGGIPYGYTF.